The rows below give T cell receptor beta chains drawn from one sample of a study of molecular identifiers for immune sequencing clone quantification. TCRdb recomputed calls from the PCR reads with MiXCR, one row per CDR3 protein. The data hold roughly 86,000 distinct CDR3 sequences, with over 15% observed a single time. The sequenced sample was naive CD8+ T cells from blood, with Jurkat cell RNA spiked in. These receptors all come from a human donor in good health. Some libraries in this study had Jurkat cell RNA spiked in. CDR3s include the opening cysteine and the closing phenylalanine or tryptophan. The order of the fields is J gene, CDR3 length, D gene, V gene, clone size, CDR3 DNA, CDR3 protein. A D gene is named only where the DNA matches it firmly. Clone size appears in some rows only: once, few, many, or a class for an expanded clone.

j_gene: TRBJ2-2; len: 15; d_gene: -; v_gene: TRBV20-1; abundance: many; CDR3nt: TGCAGTGCTAGAGACGAGACATCGAACACCGGGGAGCTGTTTTTT; CDR3aa: CSARDETSNTGELFF
j_gene: TRBJ2-3; len: 16; d_gene: -; v_gene: TRBV5-1; abundance: many; CDR3nt: TGCGCCAGCAGCTCGACAGCTACCGAATGGGCAGATACGCAGTATTTT; CDR3aa: CASSSTATEWADTQYF
j_gene: TRBJ2-7; len: 15; d_gene: TRBD1; v_gene: TRBV4-3; abundance: many; CDR3nt: TGCGCCAGCAGCCAAGATAATCAGGGGGCCTACGAGCAGTACTTC; CDR3aa: CASSQDNQGAYEQYF
j_gene: TRBJ2-2; len: 15; d_gene: -; v_gene: TRBV5-8; abundance: few; CDR3nt: TGTGCCAGCAGCTCGATAAGGGTTCGGACCGAGGAGCTGTTTTTT; CDR3aa: CASSSIRVRTEELFF
j_gene: TRBJ2-2; len: 15; d_gene: TRBD2; v_gene: TRBV19; abundance: many; CDR3nt: TGTGCCAGTACTGGACTAGCGGGAGGTACCGGGGAGCTGTTTTTT; CDR3aa: CASTGLAGGTGELFF
j_gene: TRBJ1-1; len: 13; d_gene: -; v_gene: TRBV6-1; abundance: many; CDR3nt: TGTGCCAGCACCGCCGGGAAGAACACTGAAGCTTTCTTT; CDR3aa: CASTAGKNTEAFF
j_gene: TRBJ2-2; len: 14; d_gene: TRBD2; v_gene: TRBV20-1; abundance: once; CDR3nt: TGCAGTGCCCTTAGCGGGAGGGGCACCGGGGAGCTGTTTTTT; CDR3aa: CSALSGRGTGELFF
j_gene: TRBJ2-5; len: 13; d_gene: -; v_gene: TRBV3-1; abundance: many; CDR3nt: TGTGCCAGCAGCCAGGGCGGTTCAGAGACCCAGTACTTC; CDR3aa: CASSQGGSETQYF
j_gene: TRBJ2-7; len: 14; d_gene: -; v_gene: TRBV5-1; abundance: many; CDR3nt: TGCGCCAGCAGCTTGTTCCAGGGAGCCTACGAGCAGTACTTC; CDR3aa: CASSLFQGAYEQYF
j_gene: TRBJ2-2; len: 14; d_gene: -; v_gene: TRBV23-1; abundance: -; CDR3nt: -; CDR3aa: CACRNRGPAGSCFF
j_gene: TRBJ2-1; len: 15; d_gene: -; v_gene: TRBV7-6; abundance: many; CDR3nt: TGTGCCAGCAGCCCACGGGACGGCACCTACAATGAGCAGTTCTTC; CDR3aa: CASSPRDGTYNEQFF
j_gene: TRBJ1-1; len: 16; d_gene: -; v_gene: TRBV6-2/TRBV6-3; abundance: many; CDR3nt: TGTGCCAGCAGTTATACACCCGAGGACATGAACACTGAAGCTTTCTTT; CDR3aa: CASSYTPEDMNTEAFF
j_gene: TRBJ2-7; len: 15; d_gene: -; v_gene: TRBV29-1; abundance: many; CDR3nt: TGCAGCGTGGAAAAAGCAGGCCAACCCTCCTACGAGCAGTACTTC; CDR3aa: CSVEKAGQPSYEQYF
j_gene: TRBJ2-5; len: 14; d_gene: TRBD1; v_gene: TRBV7-2; abundance: -; CDR3nt: TGTGCCAGCAACTCCGGGACAGGGCGTGAGACCCAGTACTTC; CDR3aa: CASNSGTGRETQYF
j_gene: TRBJ2-3; len: 13; d_gene: -; v_gene: TRBV28; abundance: many; CDR3nt: TGTGCCAGCAGTTTAGCATTGGGAGATACGCAGTATTTT; CDR3aa: CASSLALGDTQYF
j_gene: TRBJ1-2; len: 15; d_gene: TRBD1; v_gene: TRBV29-1; abundance: many; CDR3nt: TGCAGCGCAAGAGTAGAGGACAGGGAAGCTGGTGGCTACACCTTC; CDR3aa: CSARVEDREAGGYTF
j_gene: TRBJ2-3; len: 17; d_gene: -; v_gene: TRBV7-2; abundance: many; CDR3nt: TGTGCCAGCAGTTTTCGGGAATGGGGCGCCTATGAGGATACGCAGTATTTT; CDR3aa: CASSFREWGAYEDTQYF
j_gene: TRBJ1-4; len: 14; d_gene: -; v_gene: TRBV7-9; abundance: many; CDR3nt: TGTGCCAGCAGCTTCCCGGGGGTTAATGAAAAACTGTTTTTT; CDR3aa: CASSFPGVNEKLFF
j_gene: TRBJ1-5; len: 13; d_gene: TRBD1; v_gene: TRBV4-1; abundance: many; CDR3nt: TGCGCCAGCAGCCACACAGGGGATCAGCCCCAGCATTTT; CDR3aa: CASSHTGDQPQHF
j_gene: TRBJ1-6; len: 16; d_gene: -; v_gene: TRBV27; abundance: many; CDR3nt: TGTGCCAGCAGTTCGCTTAGAGGGGAGATTAATTCACCCCTCCACTTT; CDR3aa: CASSSLRGEINSPLHF